A single sample is the source of the 23 T cell receptor beta chains below, sequenced in a study of T cell clonality in common variable immunodeficiency (dated by TCRdb to 2015 to 2017). What the authors observed across the whole study: Fewer deletions and N-nucleotide insertions were reportedly observed in CVID TCRbeta sequences, and highly modified clones with 13 or more V deletions were reportedly absent from CVID TCRbeta sequences.

Their antigens are not known. The method was the immunoSEQ multiplex PCR assay. TCRdb stores this immuneACCESS table with in-frame sequences only. Part of the clones is absent; in the studies checked, under half of the shortfall reflects unresolved V genes, and no reason is known for the rest. The table notes roughly 25,000 clones here, none of them singletons. The top ten hold about 24% of the sample. Sample: peripheral blood mononuclear cells. Receptors were obtained from a human donor with common variable immunodeficiency.

With respect to this clone: From the germline J gene comes the end of the CDR3, since the read stops 3 residues before it. The chain couples TRBV2 to TRBJ2-1; 7 bases are shared with TRBD2. CDR1 and CDR2 from the germline V gene are SNHLY and FYNNEI. The J segment lost 0 bases and the V segment lost 3 bases, leaving 14 bases of the junction unmatched. This CDR3 comprises 19 residues. The part of the CDR3 DNA that was read is TGTGCCAGCAGTGACCCGATATCTGGCGGGGGTTCCTCCTACAATGAG. It yields the protein CASSDPISGGGSSYNE. The full CDR3 is CASSDPISGGGSSYNEQFF.

About this clone itself: The read halts 3 residues ahead of the CDR3 end, with the missing end drawn from the germline J gene. This chain joins TRBV7-9 and TRBJ2-7, with 8 positions matching TRBD1. This CDR3 comprises 14 residues. The J segment lost 2 bases and the V segment lost 5 bases, leaving 5 bases of the junction unmatched. Germline V gene data show CDR1 as SEHNR and CDR2 as FQNEAQ (reference sequence). The CDR3 DNA, read in part, is TGTGCCAGCAGCCCACAGGGGGTACCCTACGAG. Translated, it gives CASSPQGVPYE. The whole CDR3 sequence reads CASSPQGVPYEQYF. The variable domain in full, completed from reference TRBV7-9 and TRBJ2-7, reads DTGVSQNPRHKITKRGQNVTFRCDPISEHNRLYWYRQTLGQGPEFLTYFQNEAQLEKSRLLSDRFSAERPKGSFSTLEIQRTEQGDSAMYLCASSPQGVPYEQYFGPGTRLTVT.

This clone has just a few counts. Sequencing ends 3 residues short of the CDR3 end; the germline J gene provides the rest. V is TRBV19 and J is TRBJ1-5; D is ambiguous. CDR1 and CDR2 from the germline V gene are LNHDA and SQIVND (reference sequence). Between the trimmed V and J ends, which lost 10 bases and 9 bases, there was a span of 13 bases. The CDR3 is 11 amino acids. The CDR3 here is CATLISPPQHF. The CDR3 bases that were read are TGTGCCACTCTCATTAGCCCGCCC.

The table lists this clone with many counts. The read ends 3 residues before the CDR3 terminus; that terminus is restored from the germline J gene. The chain joins TRBV7-2 to TRBJ2-3; D perhaps matches TRBD1 (5 bases). Between the trimmed V and J ends, which lost 7 bases and 2 bases, there was a span of 13 bases. This CDR3 is built from 14 residues. In germline, CDR1 is SGHTA, CDR2 FQGNSA. This CDR3 is CASTDLGPTDTQYF. The DNA read from the CDR3 is TGTGCCAGCACCGATTTGGGGCCCACAGATACG. Supplemented by reference TRBV7-2 and TRBJ2-3, the full variable domain reads GAGVSQSPSNKVTEKGKDVELRCDPISGHTALYWYRQSLGQGLEFLIYFQGNSAPDKSGLPSDRFSAERTGGSVSTLTIQRTQQEDSAVYLCASTDLGPTDTQYFGPGTRLTVL.

This clone was detected many times. The read terminates 3 residues before the CDR3 end, so the remaining end is supplied by the germline J gene. This chain joins TRBV12-3 or TRBV12-4 and TRBJ1-1; TRBD1 might be the D (5 bases). This CDR3 contains 14 residues. With 7 bases removed from V and 4 bases from J, the gap between germline ends came to 16 bases. CDR3 region: CASNIRVGGTEAFF. Partial CDR3 DNA: TGTGCCAGCAACATCAGGGTCGGGGGCACTGAA.

This clone was found many times. The read ends 3 residues before the CDR3 terminus; that terminus is restored from the germline J gene. The chain employs TRBV19 and TRBJ2-3; 9 bases align to TRBD2. V lost 7 bases, J lost 6 bases, and 8 bases stayed unmatched. Germline values: CDR1 LNHDA, CDR2 SQIVND (reference sequence). This CDR3 has 14 residues. CDR3 protein: CASTSGEPGDTQYF. CDR3 DNA, as far as it was read: TGTGCCAGTACTAGCGGGGAACCCGGGGATACG.

Many counts were recorded for this clone. With the read ending 3 residues before the CDR3 end, the germline J gene is used to fill in that end. The V gene is TRBV10-3, the J gene TRBJ1-5; the D gene is possibly TRBD1 (6 bases). Trimming cost V 7 bases and J 4 bases, with 11 bases left between them. Germline assignment: CDR1 ENHRY and CDR2 SYGVKD. The CDR3 consists of 13 residues. The DNA read from the CDR3 is TGTGCCATCATCTTGGACAGTAATCAGCCC. It codes for CAIILDSNQP. The entire CDR3 protein is CAIILDSNQPQHF.

This clone was seen repeatedly, ten times or more. The read ends 3 residues shy of where the CDR3 ends; the end is completed using the germline J gene. This chain links TRBV9 with TRBJ2-1, with D hard to call. The ends were cut back, 3 bases at V and 8 bases at J, with 12 bases in the middle. CDR1 and CDR2 from the germline V gene are SGDLS and YYNGEE. This CDR3 spans 13 amino acids. CDR3 bases read: TGTGCCAGCAGCGCCCTTTCTACGGATGAG. It yields the protein CASSALSTDE. The complete CDR3 protein is CASSALSTDEQFF.

This clone was observed a few times. Read coverage stops 3 residues before the CDR3 terminus; the germline J gene supplies the remainder. The chain couples TRBV6-2 or TRBV6-3 to TRBJ2-1; no clear D gene. Looked up from germline, CDR1 is MNHEY and CDR2 is SVGEGT. The CDR3 has 13 amino acids. V gave up 4 bases and J gave up 8 bases, with 12 bases separating them. The CDR3 spells CASSFQAQHEQFF. The sequenced part of the CDR3 DNA is TGTGCCAGCAGTTTCCAGGCGCAGCATGAG.

This clone was seen ten or more times. The read terminates 3 residues ahead of where the CDR3 ends, so the germline J gene completes it. The rearrangement links TRBV19 to TRBJ1-5; D is perhaps TRBD1 (6 bases). The CDR3 is 15 amino acids. The V end lost 5 bases, the J end lost 1 base, and 12 bases lay between the germline ends. The germline V gene has CDR1 LNHDA and CDR2 SQIVND (reference sequence). CDR3 region: CASSLRGTSNQPQHF. The DNA read from the CDR3 is TGTGCCAGTAGTCTAAGGGGGACCAGCAATCAGCCC. The variable domain in full, with the rest retrieved from reference TRBV19 and TRBJ1-5, is DGGITQSPKYLFRKEGQNVTLSCEQNLNHDAMYWYRQDPGQGLRLIYYSQIVNDFQKGDIAEGYSVSREKKESFPLTVTSAQKNPTAFYLCASSLRGTSNQPQHFGDGTRLSIL.

This clone was seen at least ten times. The read is 3 residues too short to cover the CDR3 end, so that end is filled in from the germline J gene. The chain couples TRBV5-1 to TRBJ2-3; possible D gene TRBD2, 6 bases. Trimming cost V 2 bases and J 4 bases, with 14 bases left between them. Germline V gives CDR1 SGHRS, CDR2 YFSETQ. CDR3 length: 15 amino acids. CDR3 sequence: CASSFGGTGSDTQYF. CDR3 DNA (partial): TGCGCCAGCAGCTTCGGGGGAACGGGGTCAGATACG.

In its sample, this clone was seen a few times. The DNA ends 3 residues before the CDR3 does, and the rest of the CDR3 is filled in from the germline J gene. The chain combines TRBV18 with TRBJ1-6; 9 bases fit TRBD1. With V trimmed by 2 bases and J by 7 bases, 9 bases remained unmatched. The CDR3 contains 17 residues. Germline lookup yields CDR1 KGHSH and CDR2 LQKENI. The part of the CDR3 DNA that was read is TGTGCCAGCTCACCAAAGGAGGGACAGGGCGTCAATTCACCC. Residues: CASSPKEGQGVNSP. The full CDR3 reads CASSPKEGQGVNSPLHF.

This clone was detected many times. The read terminates 3 residues ahead of where the CDR3 ends, so the germline J gene completes it. The V and J genes are TRBV19 and TRBJ1-5, with 9 bases identical to TRBD1. The CDR3 spans 17 residues. Germline V lookup: CDR1 LNHDA, CDR2 SQIVND (reference sequence). The V and J ends lost 3 bases and 4 bases, in that order; junction bases with no gene match: 10. The sequenced CDR3 bases are TGTGCCAGTAGTATGGGACGGGACAGGGCATCTAATCAGCCC. This codes for CASSMGRDRASNQP. The full CDR3 protein is CASSMGRDRASNQPQHF.

This clone appeared many times. The read comes to an end 3 residues before the CDR3 does, leaving the germline J gene to fill in the end. The chain is built from TRBV2 and TRBJ2-5; D is perhaps TRBD1 or TRBD2 (6 bases each). The germline V and J ends were trimmed by 0 bases and 4 bases, with 15 bases remaining between them. CDR1 and CDR2 (germline): SNHLY, FYNNEI. CDR3 length: 16 residues. The covered CDR3 bases are TGTGCCAGCAGTGAAGCGCGGGCAGGAGGGGGAGAGACC. Residues: CASSEARAGGGET. The full CDR3 protein is CASSEARAGGGETQYF.

This clone has a count of ten or more. From the germline J gene comes the end of the CDR3, since the read stops 3 residues before it. The chain recombines TRBV5-1 with TRBJ1-4, with a weak D call TRBD1 (5 bases). Trimming cost V 0 bases and J 8 bases, with 11 bases left between them. Germline V lookup: CDR1 SGHRS, CDR2 YFSETQ. CDR3 size: 14 residues. The sequenced part of the CDR3 DNA is TGCGCCAGCAGCTTGGAGGGGAGAAGCGAAAAA. Amino acids: CASSLEGRSEK. The full CDR3 protein reads CASSLEGRSEKLFF. The full variable domain, with the rest looked up from reference TRBV5-1 and TRBJ1-4, is KAGVTQTPRYLIKTRGQQVTLSCSPISGHRSVSWYQQTPGQGLQFLFEYFSETQRNKGNFPGRFSGRQFSNSRSEMNVSTLELGDSALYLCASSLEGRSEKLFFGSGTQLSVL.

In its sample, this clone was seen many times. The CDR3 end is not reached by the read, which stops 3 residues before it; the germline J gene fills it in. The rearrangement joins TRBV19 to TRBJ2-3, with TRBD2 matching over 10 bases. V was clipped by 7 bases and J by 5 bases; unmatched bases: 6. The CDR3 sequence is 14 residues long. The V gene's germline CDR1 is LNHDA and CDR2 SQIVND (reference sequence). Incomplete CDR3 DNA: TGTGCCAGTACAGCGGGAGGGCACAGAGATACG. This codes for CASTAGGHRDT. The whole CDR3 sequence is CASTAGGHRDTQYF. The full variable domain, completed using reference TRBV19 and TRBJ2-3, is DGGITQSPKYLFRKEGQNVTLSCEQNLNHDAMYWYRQDPGQGLRLIYYSQIVNDFQKGDIAEGYSVSREKKESFPLTVTSAQKNPTAFYLCASTAGGHRDTQYFGPGTRLTVL.

In this sample, this clone turned up a few times. The CDR3 extends 3 residues past the end of the read, so its final part is completed from the germline J gene. The chain joins TRBV2 to TRBJ1-5, with D possibly matching TRBD1 (6 bases). V was clipped by 6 bases and J by 3 bases, with 12 bases between them. This CDR3 is built from 14 residues. The germline CDR1 and CDR2 sequences are SNHLY and FYNNEI. CDR3 bases read: TGTGCCAGCAGCCTTGGGGGCCTCAATCAGCCC. Translating it yields CASSLGGLNQP. The complete CDR3 reads CASSLGGLNQPQHF.

This clone was seen many times. From the germline J gene comes the end of the CDR3, since the read stops 3 residues before it. The chain links TRBV5-1 to TRBJ1-1; unclear D gene. V was pared by 4 bases and J by 3 bases, with 16 bases between. The CDR3 runs to 15 residues. Germline CDR1 and CDR2: SGHRS and YFSETQ. CDR3 DNA (partial): TGCGCCAGCAGCCCACGATCATCTAGAGACACTGAA. Amino acid sequence: CASSPRSSRDTE. The entire CDR3 protein is CASSPRSSRDTEAFF.

This clone turned up a few times. The sequenced fragment ends 3 residues before the CDR3 boundary, so the rest is inferred from the germline J gene. The chain carries TRBV7-2 and TRBJ1-3; 7 nucleotides line up with TRBD1. The CDR3 extends over 15 amino acids. Germline V lookup: CDR1 SGHTA, CDR2 FQGNSA. Germline trimming cut 5 bases from V and 1 base from J; bases unmatched to any gene: 5. CDR3 sequence reads: CASSKEQGSGNTIYF. The sequenced part of the CDR3 DNA is TGTGCCAGCAGCAAAGAACAGGGGTCTGGAAACACC. The full variable domain, with the rest looked up from reference TRBV7-2 and TRBJ1-3, is GAGVSQSPSNKVTEKGKDVELRCDPISGHTALYWYRQSLGQGLEFLIYFQGNSAPDKSGLPSDRFSAERTGGSVSTLTIQRTQQEDSAVYLCASSKEQGSGNTIYFGEGSWLTVV.

This clone appeared many times. The DNA ends 3 residues before the CDR3 does, and the rest of the CDR3 is filled in from the germline J gene. The chain recombines TRBV5-1 with TRBJ2-7; 8 bases fit TRBD2. The germline V gene has CDR1 SGHRS and CDR2 YFSETQ. CDR3 length: 15 amino acids. V lost 0 bases and J lost 5; bases outside the gene matches: 7. CDR3 DNA (partial): TGCGCCAGCAGCTTGGAGCCCGGGACTAGACACGAG. Translating gives CASSLEPGTRHE. The whole CDR3 is CASSLEPGTRHEQYF.

This clone has ten or more counts. The read stops 3 residues short of the end of the CDR3; the missing end is completed from the germline J gene. The rearrangement joins TRBV12-3 or TRBV12-4 to TRBJ1-2, with a possible D match to TRBD1 (6 bases). CDR3 length: 13 residues. The sequenced part of the CDR3 DNA is TGTGCCAGCAGTTTAGGGTCCCAGGGGGGC. This codes for CASSLGSQGG. The entire CDR3 protein reads CASSLGSQGGYTF.

This clone was found many times. Coverage ceases 3 residues before the CDR3 finishes, and the germline J gene fills in the end. The chain recombines TRBV5-1 with TRBJ2-3, with 8 bases matching TRBD1. Trimming removed 2 bases from V and 0 bases from J; junction bases left unmatched: 11. The CDR3 runs to 18 residues. The germline V gene encodes CDR1 SGHRS and CDR2 YFSETQ. The CDR3 protein is CASSFLGQGISSTDTQYF. CDR3 DNA, as far as it was read: TGCGCCAGCAGCTTCTTAGGACAGGGAATTTCTAGCACAGATACG. The full variable domain, in which reference TRBV5-1 and TRBJ2-3 provide the parts outside the CDR3, is KAGVTQTPRYLIKTRGQQVTLSCSPISGHRSVSWYQQTPGQGLQFLFEYFSETQRNKGNFPGRFSGRQFSNSRSEMNVSTLELGDSALYLCASSFLGQGISSTDTQYFGPGTRLTVL.

This clone occurred many times. Read coverage stops 3 residues before the CDR3 terminus; the germline J gene supplies the remainder. The chain combines TRBV11-2 with TRBJ1-6; 7 bases align to TRBD1. The germline CDR1 and CDR2 sequences are SGHAT and FQNNGV. V trimming: 1 base; J trimming: 11 bases; junction bases outside the gene matches: 2. CDR3 length: 13 amino acids. This CDR3 is CASSLGDSAPLHF. The CDR3 DNA, read in part, is TGTGCCAGCAGCTTAGGGGACAGTGCACCC.